This TCR beta chain comes out of a study of control samples from healthy donors and cancer patients. The table came from immunoSEQ multiplex PCR; TCRdb's copy has only in-frame clones and leaves some out. The repertoire consists of about 140,000 clones, with approximately 94% occurring once and the leading ten covering 10% to 15%. In germline, CDR1 is KGHDR, CDR2 SFDVKD. CDR3 length equals 18 residues. Losses at the gene ends were 6 bases for V and 5 bases for J; bases not matched to a gene: 13. Input material: blood. The sequence came from a man aged 35 to 55 in good health. The chain recombines TRBV24-1 with TRBJ2-1, with 12 bases matching TRBD2. The CDR3 DNA reads as TGTGCCACCAGTTCCGTTTTGAGGACTAGCGGGGCCAACAATGAGCAGTTCTTC. Its translation is CATSSVLRTSGANNEQFF.